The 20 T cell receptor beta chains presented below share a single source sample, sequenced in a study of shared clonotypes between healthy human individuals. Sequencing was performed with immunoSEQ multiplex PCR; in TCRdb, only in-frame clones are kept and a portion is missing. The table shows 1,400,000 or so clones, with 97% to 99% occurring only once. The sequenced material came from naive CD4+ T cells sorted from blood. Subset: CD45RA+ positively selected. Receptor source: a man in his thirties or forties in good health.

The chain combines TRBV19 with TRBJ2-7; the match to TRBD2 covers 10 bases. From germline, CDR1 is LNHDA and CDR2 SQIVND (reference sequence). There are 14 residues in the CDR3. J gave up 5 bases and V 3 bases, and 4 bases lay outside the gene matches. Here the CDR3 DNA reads TGTGCCAGTAGTATCGTAGCGGGAGGTCACGAGCAGTACTTC. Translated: CASSIVAGGHEQYF. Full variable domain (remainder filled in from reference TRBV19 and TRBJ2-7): DGGITQSPKYLFRKEGQNVTLSCEQNLNHDAMYWYRQDPGQGLRLIYYSQIVNDFQKGDIAEGYSVSREKKESFPLTVTSAQKNPTAFYLCASSIVAGGHEQYFGPGTRLTVT.

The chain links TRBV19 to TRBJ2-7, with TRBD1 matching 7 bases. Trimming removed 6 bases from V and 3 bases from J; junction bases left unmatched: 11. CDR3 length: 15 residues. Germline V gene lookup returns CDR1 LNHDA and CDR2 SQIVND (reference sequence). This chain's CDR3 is CASSIQTGSLYEQYF. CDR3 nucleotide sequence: TGTGCCAGTAGCATTCAGACAGGGTCGCTCTACGAGCAGTACTTC.

The DNA of the CDR3 is TGTGCCAGCAGTGATCCCCCCAGGGGCCATGGCTACACCTTC. It translates to CASSDPPRGHGYTF. The chain employs TRBV6-1 and TRBJ1-2; D perhaps matches TRBD1 (6 bases). This CDR3 has 14 residues. The V gene lost 3 bases and the J gene lost 6 bases, with 14 bases spanning the gap. Germline values: CDR1 MNHNS, CDR2 SASEGT.

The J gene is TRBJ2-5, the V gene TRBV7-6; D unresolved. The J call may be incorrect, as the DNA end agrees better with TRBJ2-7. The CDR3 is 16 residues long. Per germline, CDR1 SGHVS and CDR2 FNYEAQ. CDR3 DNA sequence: TGTGCCAGCAGCTTAGGGTTTCGGGCCGAAGCCTACGAGCAGTACTTC. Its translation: CASSLGFRAEAYEQYF.

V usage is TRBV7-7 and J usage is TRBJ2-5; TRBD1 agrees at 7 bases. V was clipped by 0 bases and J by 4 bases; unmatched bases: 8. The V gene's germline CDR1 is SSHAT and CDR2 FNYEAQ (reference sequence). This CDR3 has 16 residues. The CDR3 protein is CASSLAPTGTGETQYF. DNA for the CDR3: TGTGCCAGCAGCTTAGCGCCGACAGGGACGGGAGAGACCCAGTACTTC.

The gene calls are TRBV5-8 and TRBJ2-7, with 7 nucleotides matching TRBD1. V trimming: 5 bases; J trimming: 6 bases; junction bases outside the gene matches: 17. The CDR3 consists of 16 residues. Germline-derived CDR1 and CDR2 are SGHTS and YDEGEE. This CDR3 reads CASSFTPTGRAGEQYF. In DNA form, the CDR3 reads TGTGCCAGCAGTTTTACGCCGACAGGGCGAGCCGGCGAGCAGTACTTC.

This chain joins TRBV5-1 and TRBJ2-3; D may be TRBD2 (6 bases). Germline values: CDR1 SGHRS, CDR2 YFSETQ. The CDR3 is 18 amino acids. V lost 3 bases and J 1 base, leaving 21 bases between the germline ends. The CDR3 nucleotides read TGCGCCAGCAGCTCTCAAGCCTGGCCCGGGACTGGCACAGATACGCAGTATTTT. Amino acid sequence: CASSSQAWPGTGTDTQYF.

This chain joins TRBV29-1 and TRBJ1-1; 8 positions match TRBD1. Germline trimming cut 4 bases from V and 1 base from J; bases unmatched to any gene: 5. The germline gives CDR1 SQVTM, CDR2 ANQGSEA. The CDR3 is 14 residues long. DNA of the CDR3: TGCAGCGTTGTTTCAGGACAGGGGAACACTGAAGCTTTCTTT. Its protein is CSVVSGQGNTEAFF.

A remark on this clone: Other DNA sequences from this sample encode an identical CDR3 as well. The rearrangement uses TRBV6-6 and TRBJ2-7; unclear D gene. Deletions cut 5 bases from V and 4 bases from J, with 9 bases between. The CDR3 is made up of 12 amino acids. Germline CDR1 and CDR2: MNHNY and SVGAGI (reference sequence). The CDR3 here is CASSPTQYEQYF. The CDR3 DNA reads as TGTGCCAGCAGTCCTACACAGTACGAGCAGTACTTC.

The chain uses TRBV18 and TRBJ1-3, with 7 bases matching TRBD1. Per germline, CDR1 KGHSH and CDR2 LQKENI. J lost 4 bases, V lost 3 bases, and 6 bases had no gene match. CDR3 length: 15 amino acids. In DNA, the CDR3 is TGTGCCAGCTCACCTAAAACGACAGGGGGAAACACCATATATTTT. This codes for CASSPKTTGGNTIYF.

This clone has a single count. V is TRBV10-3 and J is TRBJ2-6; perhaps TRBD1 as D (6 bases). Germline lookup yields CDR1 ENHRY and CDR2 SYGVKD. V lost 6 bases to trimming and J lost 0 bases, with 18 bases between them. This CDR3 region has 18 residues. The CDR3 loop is CAISLATGMSSGANVLTF. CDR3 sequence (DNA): TGTGCCATCAGCCTAGCAACAGGGATGAGCTCTGGGGCCAACGTCCTGACTTTC.

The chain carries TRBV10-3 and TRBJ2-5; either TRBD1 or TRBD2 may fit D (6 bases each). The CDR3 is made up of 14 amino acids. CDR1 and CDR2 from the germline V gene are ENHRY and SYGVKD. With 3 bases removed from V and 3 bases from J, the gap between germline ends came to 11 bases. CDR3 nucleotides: TGTGCCATCAGTGAAGGAGGGGGGAAAGAGACCCAGTACTTC. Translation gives CAISEGGGKETQYF.

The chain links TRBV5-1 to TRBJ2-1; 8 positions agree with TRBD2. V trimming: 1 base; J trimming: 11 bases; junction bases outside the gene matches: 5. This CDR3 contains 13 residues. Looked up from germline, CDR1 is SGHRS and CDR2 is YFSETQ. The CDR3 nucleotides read TGCGCCAGCAGCTTGCCACTAGCGGCCAAGCAGTTCTTC. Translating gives CASSLPLAAKQFF.

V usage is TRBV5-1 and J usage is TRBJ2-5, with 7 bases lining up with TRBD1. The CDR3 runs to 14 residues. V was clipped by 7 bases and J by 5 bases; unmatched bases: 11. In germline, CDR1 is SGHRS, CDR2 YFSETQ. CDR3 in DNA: TGCGCCAGCCGTACCGCGACAGGGTCGGAGACCCAGTACTTC. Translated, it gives CASRTATGSETQYF.

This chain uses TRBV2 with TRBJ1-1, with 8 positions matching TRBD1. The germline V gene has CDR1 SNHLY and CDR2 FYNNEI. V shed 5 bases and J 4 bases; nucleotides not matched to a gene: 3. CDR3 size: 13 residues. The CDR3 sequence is CASSTGGSTEAFF. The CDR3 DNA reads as TGTGCCAGCAGTACAGGGGGGAGCACTGAAGCTTTCTTT.

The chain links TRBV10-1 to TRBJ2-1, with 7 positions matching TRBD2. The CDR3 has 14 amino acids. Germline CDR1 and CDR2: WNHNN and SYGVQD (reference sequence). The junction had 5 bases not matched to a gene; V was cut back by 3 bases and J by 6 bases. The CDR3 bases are TGCGCCAGCAGTGATCGGACTAGTAGCAATGAGCAGTTCTTC. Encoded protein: CASSDRTSSNEQFF.

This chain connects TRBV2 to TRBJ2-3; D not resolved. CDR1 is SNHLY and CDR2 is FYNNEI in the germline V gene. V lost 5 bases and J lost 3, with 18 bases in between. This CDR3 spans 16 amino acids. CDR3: CASSTRFGSLTDTQYF. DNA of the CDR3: TGTGCCAGCAGTACCCGTTTTGGGTCTTTGACAGATACGCAGTATTTT.

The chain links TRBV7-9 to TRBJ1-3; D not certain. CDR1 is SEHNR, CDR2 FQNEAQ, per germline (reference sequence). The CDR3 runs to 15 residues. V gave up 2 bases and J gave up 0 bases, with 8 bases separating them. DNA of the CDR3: TGTGCCAGCAGCTTAAAAAGAAGCTCTGGAAACACCATATATTTT. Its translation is CASSLKRSSGNTIYF.

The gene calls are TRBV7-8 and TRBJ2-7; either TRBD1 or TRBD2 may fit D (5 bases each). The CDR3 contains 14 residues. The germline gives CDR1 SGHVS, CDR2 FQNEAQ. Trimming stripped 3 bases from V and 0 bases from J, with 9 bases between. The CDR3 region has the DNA TGTGCCAGCAGCTTGGGGGTGACCTCCTACGAGCAGTACTTC. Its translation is CASSLGVTSYEQYF.

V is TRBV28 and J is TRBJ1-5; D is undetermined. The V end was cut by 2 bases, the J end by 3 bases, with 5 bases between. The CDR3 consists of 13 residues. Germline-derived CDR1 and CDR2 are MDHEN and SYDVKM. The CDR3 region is CASSLENNQPQHF. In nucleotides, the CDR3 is TGTGCCAGCAGTTTAGAAAACAATCAGCCCCAGCATTTT.